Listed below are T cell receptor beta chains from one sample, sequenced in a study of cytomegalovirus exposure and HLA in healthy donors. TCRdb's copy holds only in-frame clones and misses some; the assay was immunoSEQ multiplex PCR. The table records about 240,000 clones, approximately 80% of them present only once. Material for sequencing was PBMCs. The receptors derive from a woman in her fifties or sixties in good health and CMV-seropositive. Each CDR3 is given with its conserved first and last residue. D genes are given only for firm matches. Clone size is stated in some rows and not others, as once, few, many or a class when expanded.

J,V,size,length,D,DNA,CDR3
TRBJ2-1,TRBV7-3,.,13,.,TGTGCCAGCAGCCACGACAAGCACAATGAGCAGTTCTTC,CASSHDKHNEQFF
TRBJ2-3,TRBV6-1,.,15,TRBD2,TGTGCCAGCAGTGCCCAGCGGGGGACCACAGATACGCAGTATTTT,CASSAQRGTTDTQYF
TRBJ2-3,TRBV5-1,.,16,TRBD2,TGCGCCAGCAGCTTGGCCGGTGAGACTAGCGGAGATACGCAGTATTTT,CASSLAGETSGDTQYF
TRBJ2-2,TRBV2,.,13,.,TGTGCCAGCACCCCAGAAAACACCGGGGAGCTGTTTTTT,CASTPENTGELFF
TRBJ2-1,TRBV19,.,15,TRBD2,TGTGCCAGTGCTAGACTAGCGGGGCACCGCAATGAGCAGTTCTTC,CASARLAGHRNEQFF
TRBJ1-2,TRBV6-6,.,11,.,TGTGCCAGCGGTCGGGATTATGGCTACACCTTC,CASGRDYGYTF
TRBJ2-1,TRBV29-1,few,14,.,TGCAGCGTCCGCCCCGGTGGGAGCTACAATGAGCAGTTCTTC,CSVRPGGSYNEQFF
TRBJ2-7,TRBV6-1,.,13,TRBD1,TGTGCCAGCTCGACAGGGAACTCCTACGAGCAGTACTTC,CASSTGNSYEQYF
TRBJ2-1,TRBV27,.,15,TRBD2,TGTGCCAGCAAACCTAGCGGAAACTCCTACAATGAGCAGTTCTTC,CASKPSGNSYNEQFF
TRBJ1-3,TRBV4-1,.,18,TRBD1,TGCGCCAGCAGCCTAAAAGGACAGGGAACAGACTCTGGAAACACCATATATTTT,CASSLKGQGTDSGNTIYF
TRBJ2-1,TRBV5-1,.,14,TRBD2,TGCGCCAGCATTGGGGCCGGGGGGGACAATGAGCAGTTCTTC,CASIGAGGDNEQFF
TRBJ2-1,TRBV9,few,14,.,TGTGCCAGCAGCCGAGGACAGAGGTACAATGAGCAGTTCTTC,CASSRGQRYNEQFF
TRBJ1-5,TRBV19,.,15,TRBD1,TGTGCCAGTAGTATTAGGGGACAGTGGAATCAGCCCCAGCATTTT,CASSIRGQWNQPQHF
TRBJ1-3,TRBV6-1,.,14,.,TGTGCCAGCAGTGTAGAACAGGCTGGAAACACCATATATTTT,CASSVEQAGNTIYF
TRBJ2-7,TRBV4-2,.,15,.,TGTGCCAGCAGCCAAGGGACAGCCACGGCCTACGAGCAGTACTTC,CASSQGTATAYEQYF
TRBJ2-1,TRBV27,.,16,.,TGTGCCAGCAGAGAACGCGGCGGTTCGGTACACAATGAGCAGTTCTTC,CASRERGGSVHNEQFF
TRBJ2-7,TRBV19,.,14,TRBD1,TGTGCCAGTTCGGGACAGGGTGGGTTCTACGAGCAGTACTTC,CASSGQGGFYEQYF
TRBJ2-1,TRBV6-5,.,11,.,TGTGCAACACGACTGTACAATGAGCAGTTCTTC,CATRLYNEQFF
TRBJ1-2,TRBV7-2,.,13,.,TGTGCCAGCAGCTTAACATCCAACTATGGCTACACCTTC,CASSLTSNYGYTF
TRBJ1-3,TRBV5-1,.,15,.,TGCGCCAGCAGCTTGCCCTCAGGTAGTGGAAACACCATATATTTT,CASSLPSGSGNTIYF
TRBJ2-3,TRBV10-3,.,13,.,TGTGCCATCACACCGGAGGACACAGATACGCAGTATTTT,CAITPEDTDTQYF
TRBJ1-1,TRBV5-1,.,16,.,TGCGCCAGCAGCTTGGGATACCTGAGAGGGCCCATTGAAGCTTTCTTT,CASSLGYLRGPIEAFF
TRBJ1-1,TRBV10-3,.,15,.,TGTGCCATCAGTGCGACAGGAGGAATGGGGACTGAAGCTTTCTTT,CAISATGGMGTEAFF
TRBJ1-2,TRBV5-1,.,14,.,TGCGCCAGCAGCTTGCCAAGACAAAACTATGGCTACACCTTC,CASSLPRQNYGYTF
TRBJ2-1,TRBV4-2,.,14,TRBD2,TGTGCCAGCAGCCAAGACGGCGGGAGGAGGGAGCAGTTCTTC,CASSQDGGRREQFF
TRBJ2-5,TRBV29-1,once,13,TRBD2,TGCAGCGTTGACGGACTAGCGGAAGAGACCCAGTACTTC,CSVDGLAEETQYF
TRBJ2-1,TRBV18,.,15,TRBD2,TGTGCCAGCTCACCCGGACTAGCGGGGGACAATGAGCAGTTCTTC,CASSPGLAGDNEQFF
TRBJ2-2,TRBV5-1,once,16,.,TGCGCCAGCAGCTTGGATGGGGGCTCGAACACCGGGGAGCTGTTTTTT,CASSLDGGSNTGELFF
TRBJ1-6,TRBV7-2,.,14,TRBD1,TGTGCCAGCACCCAAGGGACAGTAAATTCACCCCTCCACTTT,CASTQGTVNSPLHF
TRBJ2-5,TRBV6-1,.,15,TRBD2,TGTGCCAGCAGTATACAACTAGCGAGTCGGGAGACCCAGTACTTC,CASSIQLASRETQYF
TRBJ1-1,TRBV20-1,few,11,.,TGCAGTGCTCCAGATAACACTGAAGCTTTCTTT,CSAPDNTEAFF
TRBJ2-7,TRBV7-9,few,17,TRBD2,TGTGCCAGCAGCACGGGACTAGCGGGTCGGGCCTCCTACGAGCAGTACTTC,CASSTGLAGRASYEQYF
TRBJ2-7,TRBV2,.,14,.,TGTGCCAGCAGTCTGGCAGGGCAGGGCTACGAGCAGTACTTC,CASSLAGQGYEQYF
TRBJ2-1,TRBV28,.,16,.,TGTGCCAGCAGCAACTCCAAGAGGTACCGGTACAATGAGCAGTTCTTC,CASSNSKRYRYNEQFF
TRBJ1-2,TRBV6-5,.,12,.,TGTGCCAGCACACAGGGCAACTATGGCTACACCTTC,CASTQGNYGYTF
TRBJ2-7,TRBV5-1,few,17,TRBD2,TGCGCCAGCAGCCCAGGACTACTAGCGGGAGTTATTTACGAGCAGTACTTC,CASSPGLLAGVIYEQYF
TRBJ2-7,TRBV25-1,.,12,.,TGTGCCAGCAGTGCTTCGGGGTACGAGCAGTACTTC,CASSASGYEQYF
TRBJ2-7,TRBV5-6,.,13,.,TGTGCCAGCAGCCCCCTGGCGGTCTACGAGCAGTACTTC,CASSPLAVYEQYF
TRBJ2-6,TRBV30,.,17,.,TGTGCCTGGAGTGTATCGGGGTTGCGCTCTGGGGCCAACGTCCTGACTTTC,CAWSVSGLRSGANVLTF
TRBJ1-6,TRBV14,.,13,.,TGTGCCAGCAGTCAAGGGAGGGATTCACCCCTCCACTTT,CASSQGRDSPLHF
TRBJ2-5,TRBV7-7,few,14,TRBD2,TGTGCTAGCAGCTTAGAAGCGGGAGAAGAGACCCAGTACTTC,CASSLEAGEETQYF